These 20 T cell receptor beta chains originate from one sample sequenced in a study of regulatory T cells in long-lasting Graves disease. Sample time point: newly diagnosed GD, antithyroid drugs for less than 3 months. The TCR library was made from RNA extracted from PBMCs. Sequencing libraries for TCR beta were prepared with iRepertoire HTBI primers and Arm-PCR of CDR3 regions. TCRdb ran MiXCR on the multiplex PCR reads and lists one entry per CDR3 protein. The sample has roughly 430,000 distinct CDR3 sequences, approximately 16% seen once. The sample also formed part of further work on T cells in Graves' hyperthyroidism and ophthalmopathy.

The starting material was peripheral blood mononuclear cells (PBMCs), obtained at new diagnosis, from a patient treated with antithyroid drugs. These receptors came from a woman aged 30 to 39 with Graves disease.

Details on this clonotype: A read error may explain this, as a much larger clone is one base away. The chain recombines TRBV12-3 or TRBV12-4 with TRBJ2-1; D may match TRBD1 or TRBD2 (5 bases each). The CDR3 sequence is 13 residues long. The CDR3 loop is CASGFGAWNEQFF. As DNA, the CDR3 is TGTGCCAGCGGTTTCGGGGCTTGGAATGAGCAGTTCTTC.

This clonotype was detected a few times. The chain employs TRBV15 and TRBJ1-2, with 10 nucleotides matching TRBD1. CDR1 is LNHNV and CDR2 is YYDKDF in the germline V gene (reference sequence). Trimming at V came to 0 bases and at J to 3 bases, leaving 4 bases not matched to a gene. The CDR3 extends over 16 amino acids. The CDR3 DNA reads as TGTGCCACCAGCAGAGATCGGGACAGGGGTCACTATGGCTACACCTTC. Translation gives CATSRDRDRGHYGYTF.

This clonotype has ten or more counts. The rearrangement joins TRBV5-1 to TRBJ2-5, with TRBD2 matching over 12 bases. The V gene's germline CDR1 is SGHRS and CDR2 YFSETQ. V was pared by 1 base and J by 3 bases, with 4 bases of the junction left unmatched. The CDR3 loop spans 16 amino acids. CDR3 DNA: TGCGCCAGCAGCTTGTTTCGGACTAGCGGGAAAGAGACCCAGTACTTC. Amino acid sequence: CASSLFRTSGKETQYF.

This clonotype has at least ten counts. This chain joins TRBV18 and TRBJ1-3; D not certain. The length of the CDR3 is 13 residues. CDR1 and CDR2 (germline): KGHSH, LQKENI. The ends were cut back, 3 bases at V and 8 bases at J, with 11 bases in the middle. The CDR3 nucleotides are TGTGCCAGCTCACCGGCAGCTGAGGACACCATATATTTT. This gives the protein CASSPAAEDTIYF.

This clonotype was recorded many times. Here the CDR3 reads CASSLSQPYEQYF. CDR3 coding DNA: TGTGCCAGCAGTTTGAGCCAGCCCTACGAGCAGTACTTC. J is TRBJ2-7 and V is TRBV12-3 or TRBV12-4; D is uncertain. The CDR3 consists of 13 residues. V lost 3 bases and J lost 2, with 8 bases in between.

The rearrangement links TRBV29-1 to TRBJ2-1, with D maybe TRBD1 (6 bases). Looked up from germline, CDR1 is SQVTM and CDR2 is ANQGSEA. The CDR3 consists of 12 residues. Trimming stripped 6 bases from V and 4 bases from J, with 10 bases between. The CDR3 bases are TGCAGCGTGGGGACACAGTACAATGAGCAGTTCTTC. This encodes CSVGTQYNEQFF.

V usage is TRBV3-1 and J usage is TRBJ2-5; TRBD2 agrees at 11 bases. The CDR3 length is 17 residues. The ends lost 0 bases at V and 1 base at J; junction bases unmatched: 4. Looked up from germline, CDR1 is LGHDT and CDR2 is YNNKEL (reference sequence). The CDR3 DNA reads TGTGCCAGCAGCCAAGAGTTTCTAGCGGGAGGCCAAGAGACCCAGTACTTC. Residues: CASSQEFLAGGQETQYF.

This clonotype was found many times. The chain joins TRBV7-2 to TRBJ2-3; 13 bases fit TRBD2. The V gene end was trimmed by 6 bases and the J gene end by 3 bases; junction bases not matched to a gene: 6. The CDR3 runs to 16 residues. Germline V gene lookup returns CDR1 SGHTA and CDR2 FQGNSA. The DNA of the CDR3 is TGTGCCAGCAGTAGGACTAGCGGGAGTCGGACAGATACGCAGTATTTT. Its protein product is CASSRTSGSRTDTQYF.

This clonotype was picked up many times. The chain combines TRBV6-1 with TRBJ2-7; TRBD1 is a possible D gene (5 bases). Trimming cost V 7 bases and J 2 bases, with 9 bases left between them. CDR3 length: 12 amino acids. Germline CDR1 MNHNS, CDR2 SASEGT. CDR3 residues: CASIQGPYEQYF. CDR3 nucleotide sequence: TGTGCCAGCATTCAGGGTCCCTACGAGCAGTACTTC.

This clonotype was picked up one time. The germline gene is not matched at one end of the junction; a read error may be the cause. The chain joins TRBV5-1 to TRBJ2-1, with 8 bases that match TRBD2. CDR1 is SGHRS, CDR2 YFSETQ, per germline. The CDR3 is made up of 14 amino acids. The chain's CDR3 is CASAAGLVYNEQFF. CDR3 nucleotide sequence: TGTGCCAGCGCAGCGGGACTAGTTTACAATGAGCAGTTCTTC.

CDR3 residues: CSVVLSASTDTQYF. CDR3 DNA sequence: TGCAGCGTTGTTCTCTCTGCTAGCACAGATACGCAGTATTTT. J is TRBJ2-3 and V is TRBV29-1; D remains unclear. V dropped 4 bases and J dropped 0 bases, with 11 bases sitting between them. CDR1 and CDR2 from the germline V gene are SQVTM and ANQGSEA. This CDR3 is 14 amino acids long.

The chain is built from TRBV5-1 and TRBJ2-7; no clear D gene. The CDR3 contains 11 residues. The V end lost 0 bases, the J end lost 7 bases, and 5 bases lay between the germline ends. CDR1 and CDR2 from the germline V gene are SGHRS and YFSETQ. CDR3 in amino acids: CASSLDGEQYF. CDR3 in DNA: TGCGCCAGCAGCTTGGACGGAGAGCAGTACTTC.

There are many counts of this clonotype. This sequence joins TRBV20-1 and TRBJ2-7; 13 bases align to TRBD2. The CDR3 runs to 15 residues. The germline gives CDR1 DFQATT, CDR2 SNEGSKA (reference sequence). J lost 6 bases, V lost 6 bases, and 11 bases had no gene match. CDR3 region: CSAKLAGGPKAEQYF. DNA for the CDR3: TGCAGTGCGAAACTAGCGGGAGGGCCTAAGGCCGAGCAGTACTTC.

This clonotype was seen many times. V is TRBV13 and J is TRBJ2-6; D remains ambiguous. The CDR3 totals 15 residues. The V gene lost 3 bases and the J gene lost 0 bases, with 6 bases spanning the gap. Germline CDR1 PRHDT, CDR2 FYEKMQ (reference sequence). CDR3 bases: TGTGCCAGCAGCTTCAAGAGCTCTGGGGCCAACGTCCTGACTTTC. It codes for CASSFKSSGANVLTF.

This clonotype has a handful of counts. DNA for the CDR3: TGTGCCTGGAGTGTATTCTTAGAAAGCTACACCTTC. It encodes CAWSVFLESYTF. The chain joins TRBV30 to TRBJ1-2; D remains ambiguous. Trimming stripped 0 bases from V and 9 bases from J, with 11 bases between. This CDR3 is 12 amino acids long. CDR1 is GTSNPN, CDR2 SVGIG, per germline (reference sequence).

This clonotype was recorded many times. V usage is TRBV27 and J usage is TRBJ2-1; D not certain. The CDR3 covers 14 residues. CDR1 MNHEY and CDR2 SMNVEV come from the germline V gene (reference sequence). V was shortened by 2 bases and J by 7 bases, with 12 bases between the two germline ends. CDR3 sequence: CASSLRDWKNEQFF. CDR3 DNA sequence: TGTGCCAGCAGTTTACGTGACTGGAAAAATGAGCAGTTCTTC.

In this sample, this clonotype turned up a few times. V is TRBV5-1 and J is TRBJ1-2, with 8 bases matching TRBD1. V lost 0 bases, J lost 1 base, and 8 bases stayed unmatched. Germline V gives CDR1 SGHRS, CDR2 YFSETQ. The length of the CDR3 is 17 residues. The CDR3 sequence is CASSLASGQGVNYGYTF. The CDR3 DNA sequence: TGCGCCAGCAGCTTGGCCTCCGGACAGGGAGTTAACTATGGCTACACCTTC.

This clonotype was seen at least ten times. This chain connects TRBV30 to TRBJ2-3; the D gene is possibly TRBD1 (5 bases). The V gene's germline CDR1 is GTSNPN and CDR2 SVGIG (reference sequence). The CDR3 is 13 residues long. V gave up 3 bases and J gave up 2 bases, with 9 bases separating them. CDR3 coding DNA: TGTGCCTGGAGAGGGGCTAACACAGATACGCAGTATTTT. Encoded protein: CAWRGANTDTQYF.

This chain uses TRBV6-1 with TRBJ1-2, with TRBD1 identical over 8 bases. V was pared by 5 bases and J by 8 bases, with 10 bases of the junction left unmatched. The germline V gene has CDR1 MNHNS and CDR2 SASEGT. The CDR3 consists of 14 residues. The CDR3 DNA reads TGTGCCAGCAGTAGGTGGACAGGGAACTCCGGCTACACCTTC. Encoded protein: CASSRWTGNSGYTF.

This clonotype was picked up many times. CDR3 residues: CSARRQGNTGELFF. CDR3 coding DNA: TGCAGTGCTAGAAGGCAGGGGAACACCGGGGAGCTGTTTTTT. V and J are TRBV20-1 and TRBJ2-2; a weak D match, TRBD1 (5 bases). This CDR3 comprises 14 residues. V was trimmed by 2 bases and J by 1 base, leaving 8 bases between them. Looked up from germline, CDR1 is DFQATT and CDR2 is SNEGSKA (reference sequence).